This entry lists 10 T cell receptor beta chains sequenced from one sample in a study of T cell responses to AZD1222 COVID-19 vaccine. Assay used: immunoSEQ multiplex PCR; TCRdb lists only in-frame clones, some missing. The profile covers around 110,000 clones, with about 90% appearing a single time and 1.6% taken by the ten largest. The sequencing here drew on peripheral blood, taken 28 days after the second AZD1222 dose. The receptors stem from an adult who received the AZD1222 COVID-19 vaccine.

The rearrangement uses TRBV6-2 or TRBV6-3 and TRBJ1-1; no clear D gene. CDR1 and CDR2 from the germline V gene are MNHEY and SVGEGT. The germline V and J ends were trimmed by 0 bases and 3 bases, with 5 bases remaining between them. The CDR3 contains 13 residues. CDR3 DNA sequence: TGTGCCAGCAGTTACTCTGCCCACACTGAAGCTTTCTTT. This sequence encodes CASSYSAHTEAFF.

The rearrangement joins TRBV7-3 to TRBJ2-3; D unresolved. This CDR3 has 15 residues. V was shortened by 1 base and J by 0 bases, with 8 bases between the two germline ends. Germline V CDR1 and CDR2: SGHTA, FQGTGA. CDR3: CASSLSGTSTDTQYF. In nucleotides, the CDR3 is TGTGCCAGCAGCTTAAGCGGAACTAGCACAGATACGCAGTATTTT.

The genes are TRBV9 and TRBJ2-3; no firm D call. CDR1 and CDR2 (germline): SGDLS, YYNGEE. The CDR3 sequence is 14 residues long. V was clipped by 3 bases and J by 2 bases, with 10 bases between them. CDR3 sequence: CASSDGYDTDTQYF. CDR3 nucleotide sequence: TGTGCCAGCAGCGACGGGTATGACACAGATACGCAGTATTTT.

V and J are TRBV6-5 and TRBJ2-1, with D perhaps matching TRBD1 or TRBD2 (5 bases each). This CDR3 region has 11 residues. Trimming left V 7 bases short and J 10 bases short, with 11 bases between. Germline V lookup: CDR1 MNHEY, CDR2 SVGAGI. CDR3 amino acids: CASKGPGEQFF. The DNA of the CDR3 is TGTGCCAGCAAGGGGCCGGGGGAGCAGTTCTTC.

This clone was detected only once. CDR3 region: CASVRGTGLYEQYF. DNA for the CDR3: TGTGCCAGCGTGAGGGGGACAGGGCTGTACGAGCAGTACTTC. V usage is TRBV2 and J usage is TRBJ2-7; the match to TRBD1 covers 9 bases. This CDR3 has 14 residues. Germline-derived CDR1 and CDR2 are SNHLY and FYNNEI. After removal of 8 bases from V and 4 bases from J, the junction contained 9 bases not matched to a gene.

This sequence joins TRBV6-1 and TRBJ1-1; the D gene is possibly TRBD1 (5 bases). This CDR3 has 15 amino acids. Trimming removed 1 base at V and 6 bases at J, with 15 bases between. Germline V gene data show CDR1 as MNHNS and CDR2 as SASEGT. Here the CDR3 reads CASSEEATGGAEAFF. The CDR3 DNA is TGTGCCAGCAGTGAAGAGGCCACCGGAGGGGCTGAAGCTTTCTTT.

V gene TRBV7-9 combines with J gene TRBJ1-1; D gene unclear. Germline loops: CDR1 SEHNR, CDR2 FQNEAQ (reference sequence). This CDR3 spans 13 amino acids. V lost 5 bases and J 7 bases, leaving 14 bases between the germline ends. CDR3 DNA: TGTGCCAGCAGCCATAACTCGGTGGTTGAAGCTTTCTTT. Its translation: CASSHNSVVEAFF.

The chain is built from TRBV19 and TRBJ1-1; no clear D gene. From germline, CDR1 is LNHDA and CDR2 SQIVND (reference sequence). Trimming took 3 bases from V and 5 from J, leaving 7 bases between them. This CDR3 region has 12 residues. The CDR3 region is CASSISQTEAFF. CDR3 sequence (DNA): TGTGCCAGTAGTATTTCACAGACTGAAGCTTTCTTT.

The gene calls are TRBV6-1 and TRBJ1-5, with no clear D. This CDR3 spans 16 amino acids. Germline V gene lookup returns CDR1 MNHNS and CDR2 SASEGT. Trimming removed 3 bases from V and 6 bases from J, with 18 bases in between. CDR3 in amino acids: CASSDPQRFRGQPQHF. In nucleotides, the CDR3 is TGTGCCAGCAGTGACCCCCAGAGGTTTCGGGGTCAGCCCCAGCATTTT.

V is TRBV30 and J is TRBJ1-6, with 7 bases lining up with TRBD1. J lost 5 bases, V lost 2 bases, and 3 bases had no gene match. The CDR3 loop spans 14 amino acids. Germline V CDR1 and CDR2: GTSNPN, SVGIG (reference sequence). This chain's CDR3 is CAWSPGQNNSPLHF. Here the CDR3 DNA reads TGTGCCTGGAGTCCGGGACAGAATAATTCACCCCTCCACTTT.